Listed here are 23 T cell receptor beta chains from one sample, sequenced in a study of glioma-infiltrating T cells. TCR alpha and beta CDR3 regions were amplified from RNA using iRepertoire nested multiplex PCR. A single record per CDR3 protein comes from TCRdb applying MiXCR to the multiplex PCR reads. In the table there are about 93,000 distinct CDR3 sequences, approximately 42% of which are singletons. Material for sequencing was glioma tissue, nonneoplastic brain tissue, or PBMCs (not recorded which). The receptors were gathered from a human donor with low-grade glioma or glioblastoma, undergoing nonglioma brain surgery, or in good health (not recorded which).

The V gene is TRBV6-2 or TRBV6-3, the J gene TRBJ2-1; 9 bases line up with TRBD2. This CDR3 region has 16 residues. Germline V lookup: CDR1 MNHEY, CDR2 SVGEGT. The trim removed 7 bases at V and 0 bases at J, leaving 7 bases unmatched. The CDR3 region is CASTNAGGSSYNEQFF. In nucleotides, the CDR3 is TGTGCCAGCACCAACGCGGGGGGGAGCTCCTACAATGAGCAGTTCTTC.

About this clonotype: Just one base apart from a much larger clone, this may be a read error. The V gene is TRBV5-4, the J gene TRBJ1-5; TRBD1 agrees at 8 bases. Germline-derived CDR1 and CDR2 are SGHNT and YYREEE (reference sequence). The CDR3 has 17 amino acids. V dropped 2 bases and J dropped 6; count of bases not matched to a gene: 13. The chain's CDR3 is CASSFLRNDRGCQPQHF. CDR3 bases: TGTGCCAGCAGCTTTTTGCGAAATGACAGGGGTTGTCAGCCCCAGCATTTT.

Comments on this clonotype: Because it lacks the conserved phenylalanine or tryptophan at the end, this CDR3 is likely a read error. This chain connects TRBV4-1 to TRBJ2-3, with TRBD2 identical over 7 bases. The V gene's germline CDR1 is MGHRA and CDR2 YSYEKL. J was trimmed by 2 bases and V by 0 bases; bases with no gene match: 5. The CDR3 runs to 16 residues. CDR3 DNA: TGCGCCAGCAGCCAAGAAGCGGGACTCCCCACAGATACGCAGTATCTT. This codes for CASSQEAGLPTDTQYL.

The count of this clonotype is one. This sequence may be a read error, since a much larger clone differs from it by one base. The J gene is TRBJ2-1, the V gene TRBV19; D possibly corresponds to TRBD2 (6 bases). CDR3 size: 15 residues. Germline values: CDR1 LNHDA, CDR2 SQIVND (reference sequence). The CDR3 spells CAGSIGRGYGGEQFF. CDR3 nucleotide sequence: TGTGCCGGTAGTATTGGCCGGGGGTACGGAGGTGAGCAGTTCTTC.

The chain links TRBV4-1 to TRBJ2-5; D may match TRBD1 or TRBD2 (5 bases each). CDR1 and CDR2 from the germline V gene are MGHRA and YSYEKL. The CDR3 covers 19 residues. The germline V and J ends were trimmed by 4 bases and 1 base, with 25 bases remaining between them. The CDR3 sequence is CASSRDLLGASNLQETQYF. CDR3 bases: TGCGCCAGCAGCCGAGATTTGTTAGGGGCTAGCAACCTCCAAGAGACCCAGTACTTC.

This clonotype was counted a few times. Its ends do not fully match the called genes, so a read error is possible. The CDR3 protein is CASSLAGSHEQYF. The CDR3 DNA sequence: TGTGCCAGTTCTTTAGCAGGCTCCCACGAGCAGTACTTC. V gene TRBV5-5 combines with J gene TRBJ2-7; no definite D call. This CDR3 has 13 residues. In germline, CDR1 is SGHKS, CDR2 YYEKEE (reference sequence).

This clonotype came up a few times. A much larger clone lies a single base off, so this may be a read error. V usage is TRBV5-1 and J usage is TRBJ2-1; a possible D gene is TRBD1 (5 bases). Germline CDR1 is SGHRS and CDR2 is YFSETQ. The V end lost 5 bases, the J end lost 4 bases, and 22 bases lay between the germline ends. This CDR3 has 17 amino acids. In nucleotides, the CDR3 is TGCGCCAGCAGTGAGACAGTGGCCTCCTCAACTTACAATGAGCAGTTCTTC. Translating it yields CASSETVASSTYNEQFF. The complete variable domain, with remaining parts taken from reference TRBV5-1 and TRBJ2-1, reads KAGVTQTPRYLIKTRGQQVTLSCSPISGHRSVSWYQQTPGQGLQFLFEYFSETQRNKGNFPGRFSGRQFSNSRSEMNVSTLELGDSALYLCASSETVASSTYNEQFFGPGTRLTVL.

Many counts were recorded for this clonotype. One end of the junction varies from germline; a read error may be responsible. V and J are TRBV6-1 and TRBJ1-3, with 8 bases matching TRBD1. There are 15 residues in the CDR3. Germline lookup yields CDR1 MNHNS and CDR2 SASEGT. In nucleotides, the CDR3 is TGTGCCAGCGGTGAGGACAGGGCTCCTGGAAACACCATATATTTT. Amino acids: CASGEDRAPGNTIYF.

This clonotype was detected many times. The rearrangement joins TRBV20-1 to TRBJ2-5; 7 bases are a match to TRBD1. V lost 6 bases to trimming and J lost 0 bases; unmatched junction nucleotides: 4. The germline V gene encodes CDR1 DFQATT and CDR2 SNEGSKA (reference sequence). There are 13 residues in the CDR3. CDR3 loop: CSAKDRYQETQYF. The CDR3 DNA sequence: TGCAGTGCCAAGGACAGGTACCAAGAGACCCAGTACTTC.

Concerning this clonotype: A read error may explain this, as a much larger clone is one base away. This chain uses TRBV2 with TRBJ2-1, with 14 bases fitting TRBD2. The CDR3 covers 15 residues. Germline V gives CDR1 SNHLY, CDR2 FYNNEI. Trimming at V came to 7 bases and at J to 11 bases, leaving 10 bases not matched to a gene. Here the CDR3 DNA reads TGTGCCAGCACCCGGACTAGCGGGAGGTTGGGAAAGCAGTTCTTC. Translating gives CASTRTSGRLGKQFF.

This clonotype appeared many times. The chain uses TRBV19 and TRBJ2-7; D possibly matches TRBD1 or TRBD2 (5 bases each). This CDR3 has 14 residues. Trimming pared 7 bases from V and 6 bases from J, leaving 19 bases between. Germline CDR1 is LNHDA and CDR2 is SQIVND (reference sequence). This chain's CDR3 is CASNQNFGTSEQYF. CDR3 coding DNA: TGTGCCAGTAATCAAAACTTCGGGACGAGCGAGCAGTACTTC.

To note about this clonotype: One junction end does not reproduce the germline sequence, and a read error may be involved. This chain links TRBV25-1 with TRBJ1-1, with TRBD1 matching 8 bases. The length of the CDR3 is 11 residues. Germline V gives CDR1 MGHDK, CDR2 SYGVNS. Written as DNA, the CDR3 is TGCCCCAGCAGAGACAGGGGATCAGCTTTCTTT. This codes for CPSRDRGSAFF. Combining the CDR3 with reference TRBV25-1 and TRBJ1-1 gives the whole variable domain EADIYQTPRYLVIGTGKKITLECSQTMGHDKMYWYQQDPGMELHLIHYSYGVNSTEKGDLSSESTVSRIRTEHFPLTLESARPSHTSQYLCPSRDRGSAFFGQGTRLTVV.

This clonotype came up many times. V is TRBV6-2 or TRBV6-3 and J is TRBJ2-3; TRBD2 might be the D (5 bases). The CDR3 runs 14 residues. The germline V gene has CDR1 MNHEY and CDR2 SVGEGT. Trimming pared 6 bases from V and 3 bases from J, leaving 13 bases between. The CDR3 spells CASSYGVLTDTQYF. CDR3 DNA: TGTGCCAGCAGCTACGGGGTGCTAACAGATACGCAGTATTTT.

This clonotype was detected ten times or more. The chain employs TRBV2 and TRBJ2-2; D uncertain. This CDR3 is built from 11 residues. The germline V gene encodes CDR1 SNHLY and CDR2 FYNNEI. Trimming took off 8 bases at V and 5 bases at J, with 6 bases between the two ends. The CDR3 sequence is CASVETGELFF. As DNA, the CDR3 is TGTGCCAGCGTAGAAACCGGGGAGCTGTTTTTT.

The sample holds many counts of this clonotype. The V gene is TRBV28, the J gene TRBJ2-1, with TRBD2 as a possible D gene (7 bases). The ends were cut back, 4 bases at V and 5 bases at J, with 15 bases in the middle. CDR3 length: 15 amino acids. Germline V gives CDR1 MDHEN, CDR2 SYDVKM. The CDR3 here is CASSSAGAHNNEQFF. The CDR3 region has the DNA TGTGCCAGCAGTTCCGCGGGGGCCCATAACAATGAGCAGTTCTTC.

This clonotype was seen many times. The V and J genes are TRBV20-1 and TRBJ2-1; the D gene is possibly TRBD1 (6 bases). Looked up from germline, CDR1 is DFQATT and CDR2 is SNEGSKA (reference sequence). Trimming removed 3 bases from V and 9 bases from J, with 12 bases in between. This CDR3 is built from 12 residues. CDR3 sequence: CSASPGEIEQFF. CDR3 DNA: TGCAGTGCTAGCCCAGGGGAGATTGAGCAGTTCTTC.

The gene calls are TRBV24-1 and TRBJ1-1, with TRBD1 as a possible D gene (6 bases). Germline V lookup: CDR1 KGHDR, CDR2 SFDVKD. V was cut by 2 bases and J by 9 bases, with 12 bases left in between. CDR3 length: 13 amino acids. The CDR3 is CATSDSWTAKAFF. CDR3 coding DNA: TGTGCCACCAGTGATTCATGGACAGCGAAAGCTTTCTTT.

Many counts were recorded for this clonotype. The rearrangement joins TRBV12-3 or TRBV12-4 to TRBJ1-4; D not resolved. The V end was cut by 8 bases, the J end by 5 bases, with 12 bases between. The CDR3 sequence is 13 residues long. CDR3 amino acids: CASLDGLNEKLFF. CDR3 in DNA: TGTGCCAGCTTGGACGGACTCAATGAAAAACTGTTTTTT.

This clonotype was seen ten or more times. V and J are TRBV20-1 and TRBJ1-6, with a weak D call TRBD1 (6 bases). This CDR3 spans 15 amino acids. Trimming left V 3 bases short and J 10 bases short, with 19 bases between. CDR1 and CDR2 (germline): DFQATT, SNEGSKA (reference sequence). Here the CDR3 reads CSASALQGIYSPLHF. The CDR3 DNA is TGCAGTGCTAGTGCATTGCAGGGGATCTACTCACCCCTCCACTTT.

This clonotype was observed many times. The chain has TRBV4-1 and TRBJ2-7; D possibly corresponds to TRBD1 (5 bases). The CDR3 sequence is 14 residues long. The V end lost 0 bases, the J end lost 5 bases, and 11 bases lay between the germline ends. Germline V gene lookup returns CDR1 MGHRA and CDR2 YSYEKL. The CDR3 DNA reads as TGCGCCAGCAGCCAAGATACCCAGGGCAACGAGCAGTACTTC. Its translation is CASSQDTQGNEQYF.

This clonotype was counted ten times or more. The chain carries TRBV2 and TRBJ2-1; D possibly matches TRBD1 or TRBD2 (6 bases each). This CDR3 region has 14 residues. Germline CDR1 SNHLY, CDR2 FYNNEI. The V end lost 6 bases, the J end lost 7 bases, and 16 bases lay between the germline ends. CDR3 sequence (DNA): TGTGCCAGCAGCCCCCGGGGGCGGGTAAATGAGCAGTTCTTC. Amino acid sequence: CASSPRGRVNEQFF.

A note on this clonotype: A much larger clone lies one base from this, so it may be a read error. The chain uses TRBV29-1 and TRBJ2-7, with D possibly matching TRBD1 (6 bases). V lost 6 bases to trimming and J lost 2 bases, with 20 bases between them. The CDR3 is 15 residues long. The germline V gene has CDR1 SQVTM and CDR2 ANQGSEA. CDR3 nucleotide sequence: TGCAGCGTGCGATATGCTAGGACAGCAGCCTACGAGCAGTACTTC. Translation: CSVRYARTAAYEQYF.

This clonotype has a single count. Just one base apart from a much larger clone, this may be a read error. Since the CDR3 does not end with the conserved phenylalanine or tryptophan, this likely comes from a read error. CDR3 in amino acids: CSVGQGVNTEAFL. The DNA of the CDR3 is TGCAGCGTGGGGCAGGGGGTGAACACTGAAGCTTTCCTT. The chain employs TRBV29-1 and TRBJ1-1, with 7 bases identical to TRBD1. Losses at the gene ends were 6 bases for V and 0 bases for J; bases not matched to a gene: 4. CDR1 is SQVTM, CDR2 ANQGSEA, per germline. CDR3 length: 13 amino acids.